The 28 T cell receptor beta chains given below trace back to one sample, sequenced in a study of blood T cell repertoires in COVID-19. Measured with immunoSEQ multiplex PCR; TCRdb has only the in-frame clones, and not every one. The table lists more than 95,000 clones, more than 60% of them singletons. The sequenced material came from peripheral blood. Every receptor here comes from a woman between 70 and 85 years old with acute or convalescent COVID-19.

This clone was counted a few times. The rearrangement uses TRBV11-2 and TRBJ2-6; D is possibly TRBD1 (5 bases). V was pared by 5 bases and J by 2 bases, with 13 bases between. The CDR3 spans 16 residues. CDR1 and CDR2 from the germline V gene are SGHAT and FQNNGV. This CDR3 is CASSAAGNAGANVLTF. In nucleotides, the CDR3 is TGTGCCAGCAGCGCCGCAGGGAATGCTGGGGCCAACGTCCTGACTTTC.

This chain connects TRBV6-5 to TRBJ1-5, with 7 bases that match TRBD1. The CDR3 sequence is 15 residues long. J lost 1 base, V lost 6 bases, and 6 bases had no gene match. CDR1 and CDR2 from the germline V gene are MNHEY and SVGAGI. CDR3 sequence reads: CASRLKGQSNQPQHF. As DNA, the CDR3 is TGTGCCAGCAGGTTAAAGGGACAGAGCAATCAGCCCCAGCATTTT.

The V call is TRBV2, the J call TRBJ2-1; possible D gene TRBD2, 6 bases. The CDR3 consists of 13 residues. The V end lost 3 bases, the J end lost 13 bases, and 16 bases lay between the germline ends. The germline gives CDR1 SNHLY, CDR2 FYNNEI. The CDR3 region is CASSEGLSGLQFF. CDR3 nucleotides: TGTGCCAGCAGTGAGGGATTAAGCGGACTACAGTTCTTC.

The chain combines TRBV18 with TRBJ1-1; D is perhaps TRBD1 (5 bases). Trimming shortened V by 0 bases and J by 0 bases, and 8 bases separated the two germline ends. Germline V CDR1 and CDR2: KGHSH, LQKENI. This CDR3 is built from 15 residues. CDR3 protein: CASSPPQGVNTEAFF. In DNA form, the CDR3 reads TGTGCCAGCTCACCACCGCAGGGCGTGAACACTGAAGCTTTCTTT.

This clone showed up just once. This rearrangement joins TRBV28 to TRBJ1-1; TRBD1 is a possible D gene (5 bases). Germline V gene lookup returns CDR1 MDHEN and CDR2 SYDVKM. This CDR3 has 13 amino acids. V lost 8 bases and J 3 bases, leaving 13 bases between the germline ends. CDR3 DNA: TGTGCCAGCTCCGATGGGGCAGACACTGAAGCTTTCTTT. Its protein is CASSDGADTEAFF.

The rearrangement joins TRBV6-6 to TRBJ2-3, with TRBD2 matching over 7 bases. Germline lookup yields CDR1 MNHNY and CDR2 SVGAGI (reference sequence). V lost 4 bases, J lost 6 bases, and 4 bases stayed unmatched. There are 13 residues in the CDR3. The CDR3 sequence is CASSWEGRDTQYF. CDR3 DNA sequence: TGTGCCAGCAGTTGGGAGGGTCGGGATACGCAGTATTTT.

The CDR3, as DNA: TGTGCCAGCAGCTTGTTCGGGGGTGGCAATCAGCCCCAGCATTTT. This codes for CASSLFGGGNQPQHF. The chain has TRBV5-6 and TRBJ1-5, with a weak D call TRBD1 (5 bases). CDR1 SGHDT and CDR2 YYEEEE come from the germline V gene. The CDR3 sequence is 15 residues long. Trimming pared 1 base from V and 2 bases from J, leaving 10 bases between.

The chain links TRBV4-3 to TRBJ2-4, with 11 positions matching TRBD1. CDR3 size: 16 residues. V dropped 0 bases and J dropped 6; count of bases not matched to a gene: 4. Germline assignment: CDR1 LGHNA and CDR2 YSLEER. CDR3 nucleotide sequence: TGCGCCAGCAGCCAAGATGTCGGGACAGGGGGAAACATTCAGTACTTC. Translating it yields CASSQDVGTGGNIQYF.

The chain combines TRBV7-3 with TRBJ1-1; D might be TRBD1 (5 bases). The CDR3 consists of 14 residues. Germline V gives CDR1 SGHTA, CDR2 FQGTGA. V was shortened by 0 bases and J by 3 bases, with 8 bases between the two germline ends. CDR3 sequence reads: CASSLTPTDTEAFF. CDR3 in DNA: TGTGCCAGCAGCTTAACACCGACAGACACTGAAGCTTTCTTT.

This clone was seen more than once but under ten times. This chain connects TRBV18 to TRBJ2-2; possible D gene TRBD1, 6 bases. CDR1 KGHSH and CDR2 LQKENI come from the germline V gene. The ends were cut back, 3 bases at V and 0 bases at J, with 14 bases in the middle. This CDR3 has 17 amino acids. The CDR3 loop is CASSPTYRDTNTGELFF. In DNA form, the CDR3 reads TGTGCCAGCTCACCGACCTACAGGGATACGAACACCGGGGAGCTGTTTTTT.

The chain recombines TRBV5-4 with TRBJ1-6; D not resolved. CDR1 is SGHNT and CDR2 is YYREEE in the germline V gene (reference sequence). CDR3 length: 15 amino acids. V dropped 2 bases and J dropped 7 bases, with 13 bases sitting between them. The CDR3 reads CASSFGGGSNSPLHF. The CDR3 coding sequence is TGTGCCAGCAGCTTTGGAGGTGGGTCGAATTCACCCCTCCACTTT.

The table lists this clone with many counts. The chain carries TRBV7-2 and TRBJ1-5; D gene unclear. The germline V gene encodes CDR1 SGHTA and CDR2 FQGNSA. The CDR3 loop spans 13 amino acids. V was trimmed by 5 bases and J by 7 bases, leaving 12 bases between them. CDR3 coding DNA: TGTGCCAGCAGCGCCTCTAGATGGCAGCCCCAGCATTTT. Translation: CASSASRWQPQHF.

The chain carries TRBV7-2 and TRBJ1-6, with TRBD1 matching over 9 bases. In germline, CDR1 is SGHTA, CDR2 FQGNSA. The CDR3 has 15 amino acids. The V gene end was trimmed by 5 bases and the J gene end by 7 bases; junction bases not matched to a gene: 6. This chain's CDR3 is CASSPQQGANSPLHF. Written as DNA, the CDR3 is TGTGCCAGCAGCCCTCAACAGGGGGCCAATTCACCCCTCCACTTT.

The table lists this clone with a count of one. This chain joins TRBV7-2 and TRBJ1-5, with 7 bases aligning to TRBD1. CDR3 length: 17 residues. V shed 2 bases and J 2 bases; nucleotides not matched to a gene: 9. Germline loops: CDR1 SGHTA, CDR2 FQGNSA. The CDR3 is CASSLSLAGQGNQPQHF. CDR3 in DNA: TGTGCCAGCAGCTTATCCCTTGCAGGACAGGGCAATCAGCCCCAGCATTTT.

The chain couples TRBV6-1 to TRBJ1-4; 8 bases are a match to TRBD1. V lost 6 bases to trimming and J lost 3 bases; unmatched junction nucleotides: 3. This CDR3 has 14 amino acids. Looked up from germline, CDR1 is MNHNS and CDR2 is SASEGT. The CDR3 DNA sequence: TGTGCCAGCAGAACAGGGGGGGCTAATGAAAAACTGTTTTTT. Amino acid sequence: CASRTGGANEKLFF.

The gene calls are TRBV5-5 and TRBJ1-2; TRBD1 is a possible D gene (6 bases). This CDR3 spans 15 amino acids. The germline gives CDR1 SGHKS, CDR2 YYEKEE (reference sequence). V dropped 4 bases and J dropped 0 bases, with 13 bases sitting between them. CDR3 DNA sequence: TGTGCCAGCAGCCTATCACAGGGAACTAACTATGGCTACACCTTC. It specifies CASSLSQGTNYGYTF.

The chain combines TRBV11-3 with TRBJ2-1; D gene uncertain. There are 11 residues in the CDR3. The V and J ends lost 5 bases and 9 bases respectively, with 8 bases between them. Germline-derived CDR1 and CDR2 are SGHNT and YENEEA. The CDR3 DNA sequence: TGTGCCAGCAGCCTCAACGGTGAGCAGTTCTTC. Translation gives CASSLNGEQFF.

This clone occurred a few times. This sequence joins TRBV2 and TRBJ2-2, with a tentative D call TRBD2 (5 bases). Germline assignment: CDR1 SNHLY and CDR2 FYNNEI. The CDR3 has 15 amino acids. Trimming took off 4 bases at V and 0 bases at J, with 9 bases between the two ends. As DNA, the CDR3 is TGTGCCAGCAGTGGGAGGCAGTCGAACACCGGGGAGCTGTTTTTT. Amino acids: CASSGRQSNTGELFF.

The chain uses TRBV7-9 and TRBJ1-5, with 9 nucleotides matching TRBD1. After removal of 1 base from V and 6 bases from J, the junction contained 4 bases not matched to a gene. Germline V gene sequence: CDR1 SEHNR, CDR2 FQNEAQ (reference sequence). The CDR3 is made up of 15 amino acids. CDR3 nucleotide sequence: TGTGCCAGCAGCTTAGGGGACAGGGACACTCAGCCCCAGCATTTT. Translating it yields CASSLGDRDTQPQHF.

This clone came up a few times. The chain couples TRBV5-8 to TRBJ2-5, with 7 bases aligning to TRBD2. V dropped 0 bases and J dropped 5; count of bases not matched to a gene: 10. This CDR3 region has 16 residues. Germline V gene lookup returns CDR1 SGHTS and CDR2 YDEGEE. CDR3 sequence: CASSLDRTRGDETQYF. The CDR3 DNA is TGTGCCAGCAGCTTGGACAGGACTAGGGGAGATGAGACCCAGTACTTC.

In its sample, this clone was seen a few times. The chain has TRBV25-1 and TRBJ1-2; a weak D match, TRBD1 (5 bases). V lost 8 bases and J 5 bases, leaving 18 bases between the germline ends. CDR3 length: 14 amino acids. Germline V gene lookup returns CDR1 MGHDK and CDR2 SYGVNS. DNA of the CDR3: TGTGCCAGCTCCGGCGGGGCGGGCGTATATGGCTACACCTTC. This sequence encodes CASSGGAGVYGYTF.

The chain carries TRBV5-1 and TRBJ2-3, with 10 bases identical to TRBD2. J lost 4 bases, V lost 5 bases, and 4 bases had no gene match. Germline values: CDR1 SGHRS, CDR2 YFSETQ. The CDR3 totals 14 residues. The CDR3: CASRTSGTSDTQYF. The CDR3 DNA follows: TGCGCCAGCAGAACTAGCGGGACGTCAGATACGCAGTATTTT.

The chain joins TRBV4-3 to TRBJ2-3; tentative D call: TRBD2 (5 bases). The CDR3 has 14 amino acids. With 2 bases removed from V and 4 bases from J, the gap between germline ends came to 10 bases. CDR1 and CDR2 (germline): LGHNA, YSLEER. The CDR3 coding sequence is TGCGCCAGCAGCCAACTCGCCGGGGCAGATACGCAGTATTTT. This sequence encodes CASSQLAGADTQYF.

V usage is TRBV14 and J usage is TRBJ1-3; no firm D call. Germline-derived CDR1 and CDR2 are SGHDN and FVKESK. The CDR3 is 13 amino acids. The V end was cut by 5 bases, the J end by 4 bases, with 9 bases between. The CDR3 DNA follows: TGTGCCAGCAGCACCTTGGGCGGAAACACCATATATTTT. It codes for CASSTLGGNTIYF.

CDR3 loop: CASRRAGDYGYTF. CDR3 coding DNA: TGTGCCAGCAGAAGGGCCGGGGACTATGGCTACACCTTC. The chain uses TRBV27 and TRBJ1-2, with unresolved D. The germline CDR1 and CDR2 sequences are MNHEY and SMNVEV (reference sequence). V lost 6 bases to trimming and J lost 3 bases, with 11 bases between them. CDR3 length equals 13 residues.

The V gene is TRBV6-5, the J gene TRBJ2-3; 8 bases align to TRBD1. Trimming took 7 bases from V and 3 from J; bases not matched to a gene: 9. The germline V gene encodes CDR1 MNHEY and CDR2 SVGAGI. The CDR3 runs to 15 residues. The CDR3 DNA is TGTGCCAGCACGCCGACAGGGGCCCTTACAGATACGCAGTATTTT. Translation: CASTPTGALTDTQYF.

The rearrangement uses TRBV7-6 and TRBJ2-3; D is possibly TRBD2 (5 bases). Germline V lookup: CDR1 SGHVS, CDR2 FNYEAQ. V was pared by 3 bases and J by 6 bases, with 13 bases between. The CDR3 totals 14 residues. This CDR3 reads CASSLLASSDTQYF. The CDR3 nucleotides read TGTGCCAGCAGCTTGTTGGCTAGCTCTGATACGCAGTATTTT.

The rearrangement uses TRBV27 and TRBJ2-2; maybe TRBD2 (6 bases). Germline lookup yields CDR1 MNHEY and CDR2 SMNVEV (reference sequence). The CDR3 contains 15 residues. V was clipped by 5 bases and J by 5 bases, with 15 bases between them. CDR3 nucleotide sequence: TGTGCCAGCAGTCGAAGCCGGGACTTAACCGGGGAGCTGTTTTTT. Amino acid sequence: CASSRSRDLTGELFF.